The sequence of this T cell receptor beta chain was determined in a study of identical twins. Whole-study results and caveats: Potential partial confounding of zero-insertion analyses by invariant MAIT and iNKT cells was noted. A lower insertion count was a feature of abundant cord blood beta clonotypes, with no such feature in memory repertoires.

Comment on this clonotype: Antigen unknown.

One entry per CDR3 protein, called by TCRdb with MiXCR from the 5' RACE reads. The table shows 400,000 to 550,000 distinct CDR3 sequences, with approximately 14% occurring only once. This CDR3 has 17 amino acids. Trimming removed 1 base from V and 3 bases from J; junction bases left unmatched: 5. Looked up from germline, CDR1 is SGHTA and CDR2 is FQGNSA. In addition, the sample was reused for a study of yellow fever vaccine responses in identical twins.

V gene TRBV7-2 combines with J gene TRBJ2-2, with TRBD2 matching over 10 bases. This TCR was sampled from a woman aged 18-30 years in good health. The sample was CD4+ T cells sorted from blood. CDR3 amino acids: CASSLVGLAGDTGELFF. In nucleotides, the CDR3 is TGTGCCAGCAGCTTAGTGGGGCTAGCGGGAGACACCGGGGAGCTGTTTTTT.